A single sample gave rise to the 15 T cell receptor beta chains below, sequenced in a study of CD8+CD57+ T cells in acquired aplastic anemia. Those patients picked for sequencing had displayed CD8+CD57+ cell expansion on flow cytometry. CDR3 and TCR beta VDJ profiling relied on a genomic DNA template. MiXCR was run by TCRdb on the reads, yielding one entry per CDR3 protein. The sample has around 500,000 distinct CDR3 sequences, about a third seen once. Input material: sorted CD4+, CD8+, or CD8+CD57+ T cells (not recorded which) from PBMCs. The receptors were sampled from a human donor with aplastic anemia.

A word on this clonotype: A single base separates this from a much larger clone, so it may be a read error. The chain combines TRBV20-1 with TRBJ1-2; D is uncertain. The CDR3 totals 12 residues. Germline CDR1 DFQATT, CDR2 SNEGSKA (reference sequence). The chain's CDR3 is CSARPGSYDYTF. The DNA of the CDR3 is TGCAGTGCTAGACCAGGTAGCTATGACTACACCTTC.

This clonotype was detected ten times or more. This CDR3 reads CASSLWFDYEQYF. The CDR3, as DNA: TGTGCCAGCAGCTTGTGGTTCGACTACGAGCAGTACTTC. V is TRBV7-2 and J is TRBJ2-7; D is ambiguous. V was pared by 3 bases and J by 3 bases, with 9 bases between. Germline loops: CDR1 SGHTA, CDR2 FQGNSA. This CDR3 is built from 13 residues.

The sample holds many counts of this clonotype. The V gene is TRBV19, the J gene TRBJ2-5, with D maybe TRBD1 (5 bases). The ends were cut back, 7 bases at V and 4 bases at J, with 13 bases in the middle. Per germline, CDR1 LNHDA and CDR2 SQIVND (reference sequence). This CDR3 spans 13 amino acids. In nucleotides, the CDR3 is TGTGCCAGTACCTGGGCTGGGGCAGAGACCCAGTACTTC. Amino acid sequence: CASTWAGAETQYF. The full variable domain, with the rest looked up from reference TRBV19 and TRBJ2-5, is DGGITQSPKYLFRKEGQNVTLSCEQNLNHDAMYWYRQDPGQGLRLIYYSQIVNDFQKGDIAEGYSVSREKKESFPLTVTSAQKNPTAFYLCASTWAGAETQYFGPGTRLLVL.

This chain connects TRBV5-8 to TRBJ1-2; D not certain. V gave up 5 bases and J gave up 2 bases, with 16 bases separating them. Germline V CDR1 and CDR2: SGHTS, YDEGEE. This CDR3 comprises 15 residues. This chain's CDR3 is CASSPKHAVNYGYTF. CDR3 nucleotides: TGTGCCAGCAGTCCAAAACACGCGGTGAACTATGGCTACACCTTC.

The chain is built from TRBV7-2 and TRBJ1-2, with D hard to call. This CDR3 is 13 amino acids long. CDR1 and CDR2 from the germline V gene are SGHTA and FQGNSA. V shed 5 bases and J shed 3 bases, with 10 bases lying between them. CDR3 residues: CASSHSGDYGYTF. Written as DNA, the CDR3 is TGTGCCAGCAGCCACTCTGGGGACTATGGCTACACCTTC.

The J gene is TRBJ2-5, the V gene TRBV29-1, with 9 nucleotides matching TRBD2. With 5 bases clipped from V and 5 bases from J, the junction kept 6 bases outside the gene matches. The CDR3 is made up of 13 amino acids. The V gene's germline CDR1 is SQVTM and CDR2 ANQGSEA. This CDR3 is CSVLAGEGETQYF. The CDR3 coding sequence is TGCAGCGTTTTAGCGGGAGAGGGTGAGACCCAGTACTTC.

This clonotype came up a few times. The chain recombines TRBV6-1 with TRBJ1-2; D ambiguous. V lost 2 bases and J lost 3, with 7 bases in between. Germline lookup yields CDR1 MNHNS and CDR2 SASEGT. This CDR3 has 13 residues. CDR3 sequence: CASSERPYYGYTF. CDR3 nucleotides: TGTGCCAGCAGTGAAAGGCCTTACTATGGCTACACCTTC.

Only a few counts were recorded for this clonotype. The chain combines TRBV12-3 or TRBV12-4 with TRBJ2-7; 8 nucleotides align to TRBD2. The V and J ends lost 8 bases and 2 bases, in that order; junction bases with no gene match: 11. The CDR3 totals 15 residues. DNA for the CDR3: TGTGCCAGCTCACCCCGAGAACTAGCGGCCTACGAGCAGTACTTC. Protein: CASSPRELAAYEQYF.

V is TRBV2 and J is TRBJ2-7; D uncertain. Between the trimmed V and J ends, which lost 6 bases and 0 bases, there was a span of 15 bases. The germline CDR1 and CDR2 sequences are SNHLY and FYNNEI. The CDR3 has 15 residues. The CDR3 sequence is CASRATGDNSYEQYF. In DNA form, the CDR3 reads TGTGCCAGCAGGGCCACCGGAGACAACTCCTACGAGCAGTACTTC.

This clonotype was seen more than once but under ten times. The chain employs TRBV9 and TRBJ1-1; TRBD1 aligns across 8 bases. V lost 3 bases, J lost 6 bases, and 7 bases stayed unmatched. Germline V gives CDR1 SGDLS, CDR2 YYNGEE. The CDR3 has 14 amino acids. The CDR3 DNA sequence: TGTGCCAGCAGCGCCCGGACAGGGACCGCTGAAGCTTTCTTT. Protein sequence: CASSARTGTAEAFF.

On this clonotype itself: At one of its ends the junction is not consistent with the germline gene, which may arise from a read error. The chain joins TRBV19 to TRBJ2-3, with D tentatively TRBD2 (6 bases). The germline CDR1 and CDR2 sequences are LNHDA and SQIVND (reference sequence). This CDR3 is built from 16 residues. The CDR3 loop reads CASMGGSYGYTDTQCF. In DNA, the CDR3 is TGTGCCAGTATGGGGGGAAGCTATGGCTACACAGATACGCAGTGTTTT.

This clonotype was picked up many times. The chain has TRBV10-3 and TRBJ1-2; D may be TRBD1 (5 bases). V was cut by 0 bases and J by 7 bases, with 15 bases left in between. The germline V gene encodes CDR1 ENHRY and CDR2 SYGVKD. The CDR3 is 15 amino acids. The CDR3 coding sequence is TGTGCCATCAGTGAGTCCACGACAGTCTATGGTGGCTACACCTTC. Amino acid sequence: CAISESTTVYGGYTF.

The sample holds many counts of this clonotype. The V gene is TRBV24-1, the J gene TRBJ2-7; tentative D call: TRBD2 (6 bases). Trimming pared 8 bases from V and 5 bases from J, leaving 24 bases between. The CDR3 spans 16 residues. In germline, CDR1 is KGHDR, CDR2 SFDVKD. CDR3 nucleotides: TGTGCCACCATTAAGGGAAATGGTCGCGGGGAGGACGAGCAGTACTTC. It encodes CATIKGNGRGEDEQYF.

The V and J genes are TRBV25-1 and TRBJ1-2, with 9 bases lining up with TRBD1. The germline V gene has CDR1 MGHDK and CDR2 SYGVNS. Unmatched junction bases numbered 15, after V lost 5 bases and J lost 8 bases. CDR3 length: 16 residues. CDR3 in DNA: TGTGCCAGCAGTTTCAGTGGAGTACAGGGGGCATGGGGCTACACCTTC. This encodes CASSFSGVQGAWGYTF.

This clonotype occurred many times. The chain carries TRBV7-2 and TRBJ2-7; possibly TRBD2 for D (6 bases). The CDR3 runs 13 residues. Germline assignment: CDR1 SGHTA and CDR2 FQGNSA. V was shortened by 5 bases and J by 7 bases, with 15 bases between the two germline ends. The chain's CDR3 is CASSPETRGEQYF. DNA of the CDR3: TGTGCCAGCAGCCCCGAGACTCGGGGGGAGCAGTACTTC.